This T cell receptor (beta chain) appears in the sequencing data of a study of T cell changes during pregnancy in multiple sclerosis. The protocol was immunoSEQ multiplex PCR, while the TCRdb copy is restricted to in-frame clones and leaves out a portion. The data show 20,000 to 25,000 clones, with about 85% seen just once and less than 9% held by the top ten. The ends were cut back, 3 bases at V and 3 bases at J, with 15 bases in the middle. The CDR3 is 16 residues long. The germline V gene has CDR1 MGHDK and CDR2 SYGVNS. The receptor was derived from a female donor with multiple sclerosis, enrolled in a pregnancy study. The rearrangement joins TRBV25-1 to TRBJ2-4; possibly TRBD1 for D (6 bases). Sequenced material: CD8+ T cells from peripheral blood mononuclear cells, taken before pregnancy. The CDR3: CASSELRETGKNIQYF. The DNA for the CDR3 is TGTGCCAGCAGTGAGCTAAGGGAGACAGGCAAAAACATTCAGTACTTC. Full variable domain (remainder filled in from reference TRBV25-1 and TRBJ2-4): EADIYQTPRYLVIGTGKKITLECSQTMGHDKMYWYQQDPGMELHLIHYSYGVNSTEKGDLSSESTVSRIRTEHFPLTLESARPSHTSQYLCASSELRETGKNIQYFGAGTRLSVL.